This TCR beta chain was retrieved from a study of blood T cell repertoires in COVID-19 (dated by TCRdb to the early 2020s). For the wider study: Samples from collaborators originated in the United States, Italy and Spain and spanned both the acute and convalescent phases of COVID-19. Sample metadata almost always included a de-identified subject ID, COVID-19 status, age in years and sex. Where available, HLA class I and class II types were obtained from metadata supplied by the sample provider rather than from assay-based typing. The repertoires were made available in a free public database intended to serve as a resource for research on the immune response to SARS-CoV-2. The samples were drawn from two sources: the first 160 participants of the ongoing ImmuneRACE study, and over 950 subjects contributed by 6 global collaborators. The prospective study material was composed of cDNA or gDNA derived from T cells, B-cell-depleted T cells, or PBMCs. The dataset comprised deeply sampled blood TCRbeta repertoires from subjects exposed to, actively infected with, or recovered from COVID-19. Beyond this particular receptor, the publication reports: Clinical and demographic metadata were provided uncurated, with the amount varying by source and participant.

Sequences MDHEN (CDR1) and SYDVKM (CDR2) are obtained from the germline V gene. At the junction V is shortened by 3 bases and J by 7 bases, with 12 bases in between. Spanning cysteine to phenylalanine, the CDR3 consists of 13 amino acids. The read is trimmed to its CDR3 DNA, 39 bases read in frame from base 1. Each collaborating institution followed its own protocols to collect whole blood in K2EDTA tubes. Collaborator samples were shipped for TCRbeta analysis as frozen whole blood, isolated PBMCs, or DNA extracted from either sample type. Points on this clone: No cognate antigen has been identified for it. No quality values exist for individual bases; no much larger clone is one base distant.

TCRbeta CDR3 regions were amplified from genomic DNA by means of the immunoSEQ Assay, a bias-controlled multiplex PCR. The published analysis was carried out like this. The number of nucleated cells in each sample was estimated from the amplification of reference gene primers within the assay. Sequence reads were collapsed and filtered to measure the absolute abundance of every unique TCRbeta CDR3 rearrangement. Productive Simpson clonality was computed per sample as the square root of Simpson's diversity index over productive rearrangements. The clones in this table, taken by TCRdb from immuneACCESS, are in-frame only. Not every clone is retained; where verified, under half of the shortfall comes from an unresolved V gene, and the cause of the rest is unknown. V, J and clone size reflect that table, while D and trimming were determined from the DNA. This sample comprises about 100,000 clones, more than 75% of them detected only once. About 6.9% of the sample is held by the ten biggest clonotypes.

The receptor was isolated from a man aged 30 to 39 in a cohort sampled during active COVID-19. Here the chain combines TRBV28 and TRBJ2-5; TRBD2 could be the D gene, as 5 bases match. Sequences were obtained from peripheral blood. The DNA sequence is TGTGCCAGCAGTTTCGGGGTCCTGAGGACCCAGTACTTC. This yields the protein CASSFGVLRTQYF.